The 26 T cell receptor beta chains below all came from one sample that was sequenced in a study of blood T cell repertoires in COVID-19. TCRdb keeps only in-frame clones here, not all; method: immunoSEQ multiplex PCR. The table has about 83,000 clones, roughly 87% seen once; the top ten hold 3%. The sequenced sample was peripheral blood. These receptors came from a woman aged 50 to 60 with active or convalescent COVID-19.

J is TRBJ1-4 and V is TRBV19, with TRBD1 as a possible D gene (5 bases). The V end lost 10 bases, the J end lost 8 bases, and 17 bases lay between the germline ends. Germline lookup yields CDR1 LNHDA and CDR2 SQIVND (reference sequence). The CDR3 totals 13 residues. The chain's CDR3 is CATRGGFYEKLFF. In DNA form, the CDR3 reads TGTGCCACCCGGGGGGGTTTTTACGAAAAACTGTTTTTT. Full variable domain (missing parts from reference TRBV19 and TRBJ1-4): DGGITQSPKYLFRKEGQNVTLSCEQNLNHDAMYWYRQDPGQGLRLIYYSQIVNDFQKGDIAEGYSVSREKKESFPLTVTSAQKNPTAFYLCATRGGFYEKLFFGSGTQLSVL.

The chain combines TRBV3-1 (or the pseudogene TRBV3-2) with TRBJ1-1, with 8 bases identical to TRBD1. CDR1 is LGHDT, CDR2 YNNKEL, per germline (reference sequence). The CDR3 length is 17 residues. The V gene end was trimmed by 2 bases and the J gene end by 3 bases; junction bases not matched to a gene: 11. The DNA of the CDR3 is TGTGCCAGCAGCCAACGGTCCCCCAGGGGGCGCGACACTGAAGCTTTCTTT. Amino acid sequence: CASSQRSPRGRDTEAFF.

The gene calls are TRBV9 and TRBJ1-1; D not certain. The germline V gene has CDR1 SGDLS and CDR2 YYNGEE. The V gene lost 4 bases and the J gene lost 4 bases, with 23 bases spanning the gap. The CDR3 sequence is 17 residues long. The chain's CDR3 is CASSPRLGGGITTEAFF. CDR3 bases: TGTGCCAGCAGCCCCCGACTTGGAGGTGGGATTACCACTGAAGCTTTCTTT.

CDR3 in DNA: TGTGCCAGCAGCCAAGTTAGGGGATCGGAAAATTCACCCCTCCACTTT. It specifies CASSQVRGSENSPLHF. V usage is TRBV4-2 and J usage is TRBJ1-6, with a tentative D call TRBD1 (5 bases). From germline, CDR1 is LGHNA and CDR2 YNFKEQ. Between the trimmed V and J ends, which lost 1 base and 7 bases, there was a span of 14 bases. The CDR3 length is 16 residues.

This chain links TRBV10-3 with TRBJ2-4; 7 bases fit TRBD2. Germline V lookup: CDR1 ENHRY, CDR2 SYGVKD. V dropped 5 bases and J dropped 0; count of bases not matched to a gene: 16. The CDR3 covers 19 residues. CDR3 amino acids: CAISTGGLAASGAKNIQYF. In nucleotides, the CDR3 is TGTGCCATCAGTACCGGTGGGCTAGCGGCCTCTGGAGCCAAAAACATTCAGTACTTC.

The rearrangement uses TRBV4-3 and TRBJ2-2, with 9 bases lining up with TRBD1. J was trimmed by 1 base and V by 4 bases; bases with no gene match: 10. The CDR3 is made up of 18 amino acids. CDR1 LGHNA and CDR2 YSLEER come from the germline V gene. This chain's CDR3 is CASSPYLLGQGNTGELFF. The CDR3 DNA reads TGCGCCAGCAGCCCCTACCTTTTGGGACAGGGGAACACCGGGGAGCTGTTTTTT.

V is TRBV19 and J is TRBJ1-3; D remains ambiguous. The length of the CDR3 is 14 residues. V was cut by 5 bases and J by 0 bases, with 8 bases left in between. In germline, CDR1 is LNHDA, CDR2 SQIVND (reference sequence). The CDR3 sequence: CASSDSVSGNTIYF. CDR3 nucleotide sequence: TGTGCCAGTAGTGACTCAGTCTCTGGAAACACCATATATTTT.

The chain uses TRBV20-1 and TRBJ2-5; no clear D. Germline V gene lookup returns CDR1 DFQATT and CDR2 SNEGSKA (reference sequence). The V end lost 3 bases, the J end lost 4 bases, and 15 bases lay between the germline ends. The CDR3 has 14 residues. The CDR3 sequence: CSASFLRGSETQYF. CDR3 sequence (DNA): TGCAGTGCTAGTTTTCTCCGAGGCTCAGAGACCCAGTACTTC.

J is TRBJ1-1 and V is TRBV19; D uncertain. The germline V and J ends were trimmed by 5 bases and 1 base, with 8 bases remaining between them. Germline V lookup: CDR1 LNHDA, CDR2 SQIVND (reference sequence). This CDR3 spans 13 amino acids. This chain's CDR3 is CASSFSGNTEAFF. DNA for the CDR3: TGTGCCAGTAGTTTCTCGGGGAACACTGAAGCTTTCTTT. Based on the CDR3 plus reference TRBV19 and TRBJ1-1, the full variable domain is DGGITQSPKYLFRKEGQNVTLSCEQNLNHDAMYWYRQDPGQGLRLIYYSQIVNDFQKGDIAEGYSVSREKKESFPLTVTSAQKNPTAFYLCASSFSGNTEAFFGQGTRLTVV.

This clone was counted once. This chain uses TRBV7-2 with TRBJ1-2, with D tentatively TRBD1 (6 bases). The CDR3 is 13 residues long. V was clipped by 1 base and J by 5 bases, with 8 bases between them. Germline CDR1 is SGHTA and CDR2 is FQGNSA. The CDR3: CASSLDREYGYTF. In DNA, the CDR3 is TGTGCCAGCAGCTTAGACAGGGAATATGGCTACACCTTC. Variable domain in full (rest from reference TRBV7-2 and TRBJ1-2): GAGVSQSPSNKVTEKGKDVELRCDPISGHTALYWYRQSLGQGLEFLIYFQGNSAPDKSGLPSDRFSAERTGGSVSTLTIQRTQQEDSAVYLCASSLDREYGYTFGSGTRLTVV.

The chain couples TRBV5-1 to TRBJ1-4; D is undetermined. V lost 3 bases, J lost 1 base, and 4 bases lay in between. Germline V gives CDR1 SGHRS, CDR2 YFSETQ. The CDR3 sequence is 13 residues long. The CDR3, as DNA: TGCGCCAGCAGCTCCTTAACTAATGAAAAACTGTTTTTT. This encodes CASSSLTNEKLFF. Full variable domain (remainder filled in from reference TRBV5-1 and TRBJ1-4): KAGVTQTPRYLIKTRGQQVTLSCSPISGHRSVSWYQQTPGQGLQFLFEYFSETQRNKGNFPGRFSGRQFSNSRSEMNVSTLELGDSALYLCASSSLTNEKLFFGSGTQLSVL.

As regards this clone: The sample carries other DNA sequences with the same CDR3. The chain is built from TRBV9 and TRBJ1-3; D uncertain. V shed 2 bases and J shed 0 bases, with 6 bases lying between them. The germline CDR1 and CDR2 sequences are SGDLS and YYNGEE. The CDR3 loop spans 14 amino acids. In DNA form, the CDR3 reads TGTGCCAGCAGCGTGGAGAGCTCTGGAAACACCATATATTTT. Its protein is CASSVESSGNTIYF.

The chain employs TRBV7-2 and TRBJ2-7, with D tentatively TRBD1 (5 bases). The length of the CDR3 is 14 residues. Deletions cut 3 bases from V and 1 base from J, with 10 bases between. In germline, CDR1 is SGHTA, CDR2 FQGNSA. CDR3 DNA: TGTGCCAGCAGCTTGAGAAGGGGATCCTACGAGCAGTACTTC. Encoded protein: CASSLRRGSYEQYF.

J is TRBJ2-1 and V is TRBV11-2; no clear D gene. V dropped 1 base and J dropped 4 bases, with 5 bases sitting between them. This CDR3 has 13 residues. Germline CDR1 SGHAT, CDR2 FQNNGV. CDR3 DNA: TGTGCCAGCAGCTTAGGCGAATACAATGAGCAGTTCTTC. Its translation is CASSLGEYNEQFF.

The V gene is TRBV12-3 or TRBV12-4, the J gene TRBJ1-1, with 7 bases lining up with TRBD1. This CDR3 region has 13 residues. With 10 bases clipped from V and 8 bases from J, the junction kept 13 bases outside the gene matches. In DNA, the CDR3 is TGTGCCACCATGAGGACCGAGGACAGGGAAGCTTTCTTT. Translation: CATMRTEDREAFF.

The CDR3 nucleotides read TGTGCCAGCAGCCAAGAGGGGACAGGGGGGCCCCAGCATTTT. Translation: CASSQEGTGGPQHF. The genes are TRBV3-1 (or the pseudogene TRBV3-2) and TRBJ1-5; 11 bases match TRBD1. The trim removed 0 bases at V and 9 bases at J, leaving 1 base unmatched. The CDR3 extends over 14 amino acids. Per germline, CDR1 LGHDT and CDR2 YNNKEL (reference sequence).

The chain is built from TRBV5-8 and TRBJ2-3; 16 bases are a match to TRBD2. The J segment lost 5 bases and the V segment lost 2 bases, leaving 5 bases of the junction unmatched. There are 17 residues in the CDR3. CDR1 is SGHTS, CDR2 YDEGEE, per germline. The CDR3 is CASSLLGLAGGGDTQYF. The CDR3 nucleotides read TGTGCCAGCAGCTTACTGGGACTAGCGGGGGGGGGAGATACGCAGTATTTT.

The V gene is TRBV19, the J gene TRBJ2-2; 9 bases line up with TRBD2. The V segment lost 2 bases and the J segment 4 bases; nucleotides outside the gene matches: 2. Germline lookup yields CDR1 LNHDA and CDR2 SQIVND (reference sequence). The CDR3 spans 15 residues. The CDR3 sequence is CASSILAGSTGELFF. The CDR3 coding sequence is TGTGCCAGTAGTATACTAGCGGGGTCCACCGGGGAGCTGTTTTTT.

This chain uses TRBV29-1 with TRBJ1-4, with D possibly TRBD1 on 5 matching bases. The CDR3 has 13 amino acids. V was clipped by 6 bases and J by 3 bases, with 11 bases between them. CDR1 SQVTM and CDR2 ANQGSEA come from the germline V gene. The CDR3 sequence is CSVAGLANEKLFF. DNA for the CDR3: TGCAGCGTGGCAGGGTTGGCTAATGAAAAACTGTTTTTT.

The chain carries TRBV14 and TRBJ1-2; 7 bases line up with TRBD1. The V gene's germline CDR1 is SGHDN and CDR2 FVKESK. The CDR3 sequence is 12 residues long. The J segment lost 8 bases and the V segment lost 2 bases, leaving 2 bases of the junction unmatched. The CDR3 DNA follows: TGTGCCAGCAGCCAATTGACAGGGGGCTACACCTTC. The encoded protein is CASSQLTGGYTF.

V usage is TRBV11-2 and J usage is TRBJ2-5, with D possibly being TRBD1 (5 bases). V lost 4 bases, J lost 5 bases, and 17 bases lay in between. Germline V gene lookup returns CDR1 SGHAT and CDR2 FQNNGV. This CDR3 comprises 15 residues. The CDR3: CASSYDRGPSETQYF. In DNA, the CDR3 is TGTGCCAGCAGCTATGACAGAGGTCCTTCGGAGACCCAGTACTTC. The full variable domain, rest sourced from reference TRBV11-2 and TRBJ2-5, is EAGVAQSPRYKIIEKRQSVAFWCNPISGHATLYWYQQILGQGPKLLIQFQNNGVVDDSQLPKDRFSAERLKGVDSTLKIQPAKLEDSAVYLCASSYDRGPSETQYFGPGTRLLVL.

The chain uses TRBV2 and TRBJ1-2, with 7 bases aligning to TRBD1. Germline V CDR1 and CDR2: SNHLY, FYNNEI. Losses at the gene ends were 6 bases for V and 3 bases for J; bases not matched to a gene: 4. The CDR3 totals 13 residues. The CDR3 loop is CASRGGTDYGYTF. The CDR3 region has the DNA TGTGCCAGCAGAGGGGGGACAGACTATGGCTACACCTTC. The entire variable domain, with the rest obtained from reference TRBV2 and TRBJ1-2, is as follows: EPEVTQTPSHQVTQMGQEVILRCVPISNHLYFYWYRQILGQKVEFLVSFYNNEISEKSEIFDDQFSVERPDGSNFTLKIRSTKLEDSAMYFCASRGGTDYGYTFGSGTRLTVV.

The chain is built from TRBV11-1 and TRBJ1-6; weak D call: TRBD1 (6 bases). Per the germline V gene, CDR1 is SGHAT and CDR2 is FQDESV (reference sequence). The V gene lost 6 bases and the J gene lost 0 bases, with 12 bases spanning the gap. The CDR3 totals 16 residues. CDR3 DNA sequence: TGTGCCAGCAGGTCAACAGGGAGCTCCTATAATTCACCCCTCCACTTT. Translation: CASRSTGSSYNSPLHF.

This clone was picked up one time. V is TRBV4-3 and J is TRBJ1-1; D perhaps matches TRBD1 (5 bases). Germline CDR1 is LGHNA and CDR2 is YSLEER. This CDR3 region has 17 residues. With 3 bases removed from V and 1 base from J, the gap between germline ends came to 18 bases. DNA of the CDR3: TGCGCCAGCAGCCACAACGGTGTCCTAGGGGAGAACACTGAAGCTTTCTTT. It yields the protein CASSHNGVLGENTEAFF.

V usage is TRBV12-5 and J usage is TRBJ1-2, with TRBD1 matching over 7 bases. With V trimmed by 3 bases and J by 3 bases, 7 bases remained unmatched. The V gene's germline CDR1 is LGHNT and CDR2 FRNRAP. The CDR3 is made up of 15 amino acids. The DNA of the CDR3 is TGTGCTAGTGGTTTAGGGACAGACCTTTACTATGGCTACACCTTC. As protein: CASGLGTDLYYGYTF. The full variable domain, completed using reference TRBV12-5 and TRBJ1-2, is DARVTQTPRHKVTEMGQEVTMRCQPILGHNTVFWYRQTMMQGLELLAYFRNRAPLDDSGMPKDRFSAEMPDATLATLKIQPSEPRDSAVYFCASGLGTDLYYGYTFGSGTRLTVV.

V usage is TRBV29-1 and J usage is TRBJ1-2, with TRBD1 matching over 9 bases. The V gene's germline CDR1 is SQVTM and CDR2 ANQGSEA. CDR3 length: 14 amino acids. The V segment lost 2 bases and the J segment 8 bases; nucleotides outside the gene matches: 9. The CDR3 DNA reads TGCAGCGTTGAACTTGAAGGACAGGGGAGGGGCTACACCTTC. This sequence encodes CSVELEGQGRGYTF. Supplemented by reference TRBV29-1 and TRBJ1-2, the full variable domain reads SAVISQKPSRDICQRGTSLTIQCQVDSQVTMMFWYRQQPGQSLTLIATANQGSEATYESGFVIDKFPISRPNLTFSTLTVSNMSPEDSSIYLCSVELEGQGRGYTFGSGTRLTVV.